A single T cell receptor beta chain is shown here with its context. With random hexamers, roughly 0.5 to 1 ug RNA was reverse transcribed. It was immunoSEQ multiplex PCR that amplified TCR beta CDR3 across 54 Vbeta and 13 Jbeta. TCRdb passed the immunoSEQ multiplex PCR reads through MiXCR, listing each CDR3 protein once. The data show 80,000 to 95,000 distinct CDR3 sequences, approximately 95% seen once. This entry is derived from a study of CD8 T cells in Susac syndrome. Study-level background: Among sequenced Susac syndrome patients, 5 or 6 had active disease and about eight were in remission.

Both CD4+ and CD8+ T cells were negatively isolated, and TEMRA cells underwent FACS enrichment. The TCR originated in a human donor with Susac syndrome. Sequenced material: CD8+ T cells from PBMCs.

CDR3 protein: CASSYSWGRDVLTF. The DNA of the CDR3 is TGTGCCAGCAGTTACTCATGGGGTAGAGACGTCCTGACTTTC. This chain joins TRBV6-2 or TRBV6-3 and TRBJ2-6, with no clear D. The CDR3 covers 14 residues. The V gene's germline CDR1 is MNHEY and CDR2 SVGEGT. Trimming removed 0 bases at V and 11 bases at J, with 11 bases between.